This T cell receptor (beta chain) derives from a study of neoadjuvant nivolumab and ipilimumab in lung cancer (dated by TCRdb to 2020 to 2021). For the wider study: Nivolumab was given at 3 mg/kg intravenously on days 1, 15 and 29, and the combination arm added ipilimumab 1 mg/kg on day 1 only. Matched pretherapy and resected tumor pairs were analyzed for seven patients: four treated with nivolumab and three with nivolumab plus ipilimumab. A total of roughly 45 patients with operable NSCLC were treated in the trial, with about 23 randomized to nivolumab monotherapy and some 20 randomized to nivolumab plus ipilimumab. TCR repertoires in pretherapy (baseline) peripheral blood were compared with TCR repertoires in tumors resected at surgery after neoadjuvant immune checkpoint blockade. The primary endpoint of the trial was the rate of major pathologic response (MPR) in the intention-to-treat population of each study arm. The investigation overall reported the following: No significant correlation was found between TCR clonality and pathologic tumor regression, and only one major-pathologic-response sample was available for the clonality analysis. Greater TCR richness and clonality were observed in resected tumors than in tumor-adjacent uninvolved lung, and increases were observed in more dual-therapy-treated tumors. Tumor T-cell richness and clonality rose from pretherapy to surgery in three of three dual-therapy tumors but in only two of four nivolumab-treated tumors. A small number of samples underwent TCR sequencing. Pretherapy blood TCR richness correlated positively with richness in tumors resected after neoadjuvant therapy (Spearman R ~ 0.79).

The CDR3 has 16 amino acids, counting the end cysteine and phenylalanine. The only DNA kept is the CDR3, 48 bases in frame from the first base. Germline trimming amounts to 2 bases on V and 4 bases on J, with 10 as the count of junction bases outside the gene matches. Looking up the germline V gene yields CDR1 MNHNS and CDR2 SASEGT. The sample's time point, from its label and the paper: pretherapy, before neoadjuvant immune checkpoint inhibitors. The samples were taken from NEOSTAR, a phase 2 randomized trial in operable NSCLC that tested neoadjuvant nivolumab or nivolumab plus ipilimumab, followed by surgery. Libraries came from the immunoSEQ multiplex PCR assay. As for how the authors treated the data: Richness and clonality were used to summarize the repertoires, and clones that significantly expanded or contracted between pre- and post-therapy samples were identified. The source is immuneACCESS, and TCRdb retained only in-frame sequences with V and J called. Part of the clones is not carried over; for the studies checked, unresolved V genes explain less than half of this, and the remainder is unexplained. D and trimming were read from the DNA, whereas the V and J calls and clone size are those reported in that table. The sample records more than 40,000 clones, around nine tenths of which are singletons. The ten largest make up roughly 3.7% of the sample.

With respect to this clone: Its antigen is unknown. Per-base quality was not reported, and no clone a single base away is much larger than it.

The sequencing here drew on blood, taken before neoadjuvant nivolumab, alone or with ipilimumab. The sequence was obtained from an adult with non-small cell lung cancer. Some clones in this sample may be carry-over from other donors' samples. The chain couples TRBV6-1 to TRBJ2-7; 8 of the junction bases match TRBD1. The CDR3 reads CASSEKQGVMVYEQYF. The base sequence is TGTGCCAGCAGTGAAAAACAGGGGGTCATGGTGTACGAGCAGTACTTC.